This TCR beta chain was recorded in a study of blood T cells in healthy people across ages. The second PCR ran roughly 6 to 11 cycles with a sample-barcoded 5' primer and J-beta primers. MiXCR, run by TCRdb on the 5' RACE reads, gives a single entry per CDR3 protein. This table holds over 600,000 distinct CDR3 sequences, roughly 50% found once. Trimming pared 5 bases from V and 0 bases from J, leaving 17 bases between. The germline CDR1 and CDR2 sequences are SEHNR and FQNEAQ (reference sequence). The CDR3 is 16 residues long. This clonotype was obtained from a man aged 40-49 years in good health. Material for sequencing was blood. The chain has TRBV7-9 and TRBJ2-7; the D gene could be TRBD1 or TRBD2 (5 bases each). CDR3 region: CASSGYDGTYSYEQYF. CDR3 bases: TGTGCCAGCAGCGGATATGACGGGACCTACTCCTACGAGCAGTACTTC.